This T cell receptor beta chain was identified during a study of human T cells and chemical hapten exposure. Notes on this clonotype: What it binds is not known.

The ends were cut back, 2 bases at V and 0 bases at J, with 8 bases in the middle. Per the germline V gene, CDR1 is SQVTM and CDR2 is ANQGSEA. The CDR3 is made up of 14 amino acids. Time point noted: patch test 3, about 24 weeks after DPC sensitization. Treatment in this sample: therapeutic diphenylcyclopropenone sensitization with weekly scalp DPC. MiXCR was run by TCRdb on the RACE reads, yielding one entry per CDR3 protein. This sample carries tens of thousands of distinct CDR3 sequences, over 10% of them seen once, and the ten largest clones take roughly 5.7%. Study-level findings and limits: Controls formed significantly fewer large CDR3 similarity clusters than expanded TCRs did.

The rearrangement links TRBV29-1 to TRBJ1-5; no clear D gene. The TCR was taken from a woman aged 50 to 65 with alopecia areata. Some clones in this sample may be carry-over from other donors' samples. Material: whole blood, obtained in connection with sensitization to the hapten diphenylcyclopropenone (DPC). The CDR3 reads CSVETGNSNQPQHF. CDR3 sequence (DNA): TGCAGCGTTGAAACCGGGAATAGCAATCAGCCCCAGCATTTT.